The entry below gives a single TCR beta chain sequence along with its context. Random-hexamer reverse transcription was applied to roughly 0.45 to 1 ug RNA. TCRdb processed the immunoSEQ multiplex PCR reads anew with MiXCR; each CDR3 protein has one entry. Among some 150,000 distinct CDR3 sequences listed, roughly 95% were seen once. This sample stems from a study of CD8 T cells in Susac syndrome. Material: CD4+ T cells from PBMCs. This receptor was obtained from a human donor with Susac syndrome.

CDR3 DNA sequence: TGTGCCAGTAGTCCCGGGACTAGATACACCGGGGAGCTGTTTTTT. It translates to CASSPGTRYTGELFF. This sequence joins TRBV19 and TRBJ2-2, with 8 bases identical to TRBD2. Trimming removed 5 bases from V and 3 bases from J; junction bases left unmatched: 5. Germline V gives CDR1 LNHDA, CDR2 SQIVND (reference sequence). CDR3 size: 15 residues.